This TCR beta chain appears in the sequencing data of a study of T cell changes during pregnancy in multiple sclerosis. After removal of 1 base from V and 6 bases from J, the junction contained 8 bases not matched to a gene. The germline V gene encodes CDR1 LGHNA and CDR2 YNFKEQ. There are 16 residues in the CDR3. This table comes from immunoSEQ multiplex PCR, and its TCRdb copy is limited to in-frame clones, with some not included. The sample contains 50,000 to 70,000 clones, roughly 90% of which appear only once. The material was CD8+ T cells from peripheral blood mononuclear cells, obtained before pregnancy. The chain uses TRBV4-2 and TRBJ2-3; TRBD2 matches 9 bases. This sequence was found in a female donor with multiple sclerosis, enrolled in a pregnancy study. The CDR3, as DNA: TGTGCCAGCAGCCAAGGCGGCGGGGGGGCCGTGGATACGCAGTATTTT. Translated: CASSQGGGGAVDTQYF.